Sequencing of this T cell receptor beta chain was carried out in a study of T cell responses to AZD1222 COVID-19 vaccine. Libraries were prepared by immunoSEQ multiplex PCR; TCRdb keeps only in-frame clonotypes and omits some of them. The sample shows around 99,000 clones, around nine tenths of them seen only once. Germline V gives CDR1 LGHNA, CDR2 YSLEER. V lost 2 bases and J lost 6, with 25 bases in between. This CDR3 contains 19 residues. V usage is TRBV4-3 and J usage is TRBJ2-2, with D perhaps matching TRBD2 (5 bases). The clonotype was recovered from an adult in good health. This specimen was peripheral blood, taken on day 0 of AZD1222 vaccination. The CDR3 sequence: CASSQWAGYPATSPGELFF. DNA of the CDR3: TGCGCCAGCAGCCAATGGGCGGGTTACCCGGCAACGAGCCCCGGGGAGCTGTTTTTT.